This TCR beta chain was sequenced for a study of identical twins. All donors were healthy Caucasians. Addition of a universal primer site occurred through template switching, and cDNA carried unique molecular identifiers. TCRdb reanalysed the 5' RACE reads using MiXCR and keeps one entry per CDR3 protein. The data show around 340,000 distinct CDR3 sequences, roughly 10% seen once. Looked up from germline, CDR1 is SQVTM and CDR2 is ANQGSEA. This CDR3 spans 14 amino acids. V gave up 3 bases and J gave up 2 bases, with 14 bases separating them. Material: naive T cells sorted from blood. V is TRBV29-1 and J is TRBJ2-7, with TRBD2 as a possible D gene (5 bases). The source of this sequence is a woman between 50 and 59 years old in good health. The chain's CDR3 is CSVELGLPPYEQYF. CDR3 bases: TGCAGCGTTGAGCTTGGACTTCCTCCCTACGAGCAGTACTTC.